This T cell receptor (beta chain) emerged from a study of control samples from healthy donors and cancer patients. Method: immunoSEQ multiplex PCR; TCRdb's copy keeps in-frame clones and lacks some. The table has roughly 120,000 clones, 80% to 90% seen once. Germline assignment: CDR1 SNHLY and CDR2 FYNNEI. The CDR3 loop spans 14 amino acids. V was clipped by 6 bases and J by 5 bases, with 15 bases between them. Sequences were obtained from PBMCs. The chain joins TRBV2 to TRBJ2-3; possibly TRBD1 for D (6 bases). This receptor was obtained from a woman in her 50s with colorectal cancer. The CDR3, as DNA: TGTGCCAGCAGACCTGGACAGAAGGGAGATACGCAGTATTTT. This sequence encodes CASRPGQKGDTQYF.